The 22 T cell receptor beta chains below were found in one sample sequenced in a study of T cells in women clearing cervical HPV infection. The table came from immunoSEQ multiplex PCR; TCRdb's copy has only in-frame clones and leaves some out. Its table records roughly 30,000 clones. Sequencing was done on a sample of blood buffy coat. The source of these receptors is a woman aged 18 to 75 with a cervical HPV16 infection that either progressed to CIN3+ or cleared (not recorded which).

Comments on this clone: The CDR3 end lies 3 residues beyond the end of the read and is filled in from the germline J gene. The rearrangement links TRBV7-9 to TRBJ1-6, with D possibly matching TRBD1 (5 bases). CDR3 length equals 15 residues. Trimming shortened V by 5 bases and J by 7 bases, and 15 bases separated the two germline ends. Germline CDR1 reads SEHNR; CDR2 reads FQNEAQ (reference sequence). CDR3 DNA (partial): TGTGCCAGCAGCCCAGATCCAGGGAAAAATTCACCC. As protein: CASSPDPGKNSP. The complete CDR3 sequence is CASSPDPGKNSPLHF.

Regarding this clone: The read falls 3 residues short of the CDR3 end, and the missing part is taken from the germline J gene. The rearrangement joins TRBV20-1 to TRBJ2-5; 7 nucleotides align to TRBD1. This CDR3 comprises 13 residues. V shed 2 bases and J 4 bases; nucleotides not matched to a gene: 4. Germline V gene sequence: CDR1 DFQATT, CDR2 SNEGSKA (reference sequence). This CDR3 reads CSARLTGSETQYF. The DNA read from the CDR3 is TGCAGTGCTAGACTGACAGGGTCAGAGACC.

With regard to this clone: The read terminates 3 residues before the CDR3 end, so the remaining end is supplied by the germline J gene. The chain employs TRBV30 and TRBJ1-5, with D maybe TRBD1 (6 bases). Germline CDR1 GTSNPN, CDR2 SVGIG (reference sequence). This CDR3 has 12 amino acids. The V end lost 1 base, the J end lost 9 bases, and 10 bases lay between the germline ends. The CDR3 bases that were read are TGTGCCTGGAGTGAGGGGGTGGGGCCC. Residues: CAWSEGVGP. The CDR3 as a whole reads CAWSEGVGPQHF. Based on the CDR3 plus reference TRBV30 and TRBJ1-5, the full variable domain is SQTIHQWPATLVQPVGSPLSLECTVEGTSNPNLYWYRQAAGRGLQLLFYSVGIGQISSEVPQNLSASRPQDRQFILSSKKLLLSDSGFYLCAWSEGVGPQHFGDGTRLSIL.

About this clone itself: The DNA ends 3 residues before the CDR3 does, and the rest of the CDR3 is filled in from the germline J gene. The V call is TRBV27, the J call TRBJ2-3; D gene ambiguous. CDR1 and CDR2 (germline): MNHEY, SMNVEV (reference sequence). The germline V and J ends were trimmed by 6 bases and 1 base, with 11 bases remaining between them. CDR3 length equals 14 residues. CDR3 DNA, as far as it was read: TGTGCCAGCAGCCAGGAGAAGGGCACAGATACG. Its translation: CASSQEKGTDT. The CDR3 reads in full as CASSQEKGTDTQYF.

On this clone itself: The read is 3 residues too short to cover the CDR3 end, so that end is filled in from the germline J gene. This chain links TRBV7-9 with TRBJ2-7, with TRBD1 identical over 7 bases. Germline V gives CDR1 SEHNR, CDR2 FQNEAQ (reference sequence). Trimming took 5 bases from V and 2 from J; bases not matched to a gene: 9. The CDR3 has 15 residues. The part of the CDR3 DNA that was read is TGTGCCAGCAGCCCCCGGGGACAGAGAACCTACGAG. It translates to CASSPRGQRTYE. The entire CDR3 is CASSPRGQRTYEQYF.

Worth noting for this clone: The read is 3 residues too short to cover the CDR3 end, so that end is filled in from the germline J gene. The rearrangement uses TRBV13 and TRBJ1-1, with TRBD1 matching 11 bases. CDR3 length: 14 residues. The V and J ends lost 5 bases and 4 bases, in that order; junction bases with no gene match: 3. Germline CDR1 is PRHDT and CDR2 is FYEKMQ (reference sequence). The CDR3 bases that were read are TGTGCCAGCAGCACGGGACAGGGGGTCACTGAA. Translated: CASSTGQGVTE. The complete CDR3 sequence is CASSTGQGVTEAFF.

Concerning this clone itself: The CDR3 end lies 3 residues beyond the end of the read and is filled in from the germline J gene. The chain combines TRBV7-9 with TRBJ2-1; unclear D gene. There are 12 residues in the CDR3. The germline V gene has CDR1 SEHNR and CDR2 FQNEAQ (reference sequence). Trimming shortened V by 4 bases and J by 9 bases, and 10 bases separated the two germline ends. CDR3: CASSSPSGEQFF. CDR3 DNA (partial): TGTGCCAGCAGCTCGCCGTCGGGTGAG.

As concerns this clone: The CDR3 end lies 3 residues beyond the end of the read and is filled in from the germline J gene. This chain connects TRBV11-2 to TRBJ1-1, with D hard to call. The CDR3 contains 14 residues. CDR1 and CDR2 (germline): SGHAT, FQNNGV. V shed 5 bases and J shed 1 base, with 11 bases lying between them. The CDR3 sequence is CASSKGAWNTEAFF. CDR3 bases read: TGTGCCAGCAGCAAAGGTGCCTGGAACACTGAA.

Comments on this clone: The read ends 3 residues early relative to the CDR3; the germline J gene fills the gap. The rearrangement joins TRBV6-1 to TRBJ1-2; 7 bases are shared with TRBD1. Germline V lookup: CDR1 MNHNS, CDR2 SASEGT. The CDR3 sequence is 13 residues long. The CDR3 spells CASSEERGRDYTF. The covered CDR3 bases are TGTGCCAGCAGTGAAGAAAGGGGGCGCGAC.

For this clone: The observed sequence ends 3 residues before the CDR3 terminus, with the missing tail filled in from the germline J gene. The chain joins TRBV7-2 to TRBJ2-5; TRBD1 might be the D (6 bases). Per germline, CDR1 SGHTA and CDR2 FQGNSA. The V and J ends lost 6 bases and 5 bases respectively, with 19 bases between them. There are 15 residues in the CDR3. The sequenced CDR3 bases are TGTGCCAGCAGTTCTAGGGGCCTCCAGGGGGAGACC. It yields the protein CASSSRGLQGET. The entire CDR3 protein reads CASSSRGLQGETQYF.

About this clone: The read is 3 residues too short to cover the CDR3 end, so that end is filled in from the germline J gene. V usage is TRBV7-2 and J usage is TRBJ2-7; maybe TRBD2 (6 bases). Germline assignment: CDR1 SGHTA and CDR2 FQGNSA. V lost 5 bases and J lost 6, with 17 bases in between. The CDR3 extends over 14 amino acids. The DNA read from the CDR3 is TGTGCCAGCAGCATGACTAGGGGATATGCCGAG. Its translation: CASSMTRGYAE. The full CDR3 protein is CASSMTRGYAEQYF.

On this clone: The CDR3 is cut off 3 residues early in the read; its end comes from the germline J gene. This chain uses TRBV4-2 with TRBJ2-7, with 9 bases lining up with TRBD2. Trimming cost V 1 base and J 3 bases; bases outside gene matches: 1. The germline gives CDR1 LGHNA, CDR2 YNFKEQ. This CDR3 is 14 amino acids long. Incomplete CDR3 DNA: TGTGCCAGCAGCCAAGGCGGGGGGGTCTACGAG. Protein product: CASSQGGGVYE. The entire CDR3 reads CASSQGGGVYEQYF.

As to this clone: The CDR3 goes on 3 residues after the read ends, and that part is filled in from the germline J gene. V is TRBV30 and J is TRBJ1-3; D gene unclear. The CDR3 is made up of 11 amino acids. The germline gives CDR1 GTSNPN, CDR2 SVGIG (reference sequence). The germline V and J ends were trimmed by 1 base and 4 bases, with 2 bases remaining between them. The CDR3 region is CAWSAGNTIYF. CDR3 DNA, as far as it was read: TGTGCCTGGAGTGCGGGAAACACC.

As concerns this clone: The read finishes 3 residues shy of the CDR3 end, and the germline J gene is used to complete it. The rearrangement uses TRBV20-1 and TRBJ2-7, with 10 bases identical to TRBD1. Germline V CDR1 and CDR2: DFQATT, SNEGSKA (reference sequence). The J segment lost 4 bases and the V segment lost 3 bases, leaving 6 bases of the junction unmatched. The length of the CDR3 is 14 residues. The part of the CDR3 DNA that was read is TGCAGTGCTAGGTCTGACAGGGGGCGTTACGAG. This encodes CSARSDRGRYE. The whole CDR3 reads CSARSDRGRYEQYF.

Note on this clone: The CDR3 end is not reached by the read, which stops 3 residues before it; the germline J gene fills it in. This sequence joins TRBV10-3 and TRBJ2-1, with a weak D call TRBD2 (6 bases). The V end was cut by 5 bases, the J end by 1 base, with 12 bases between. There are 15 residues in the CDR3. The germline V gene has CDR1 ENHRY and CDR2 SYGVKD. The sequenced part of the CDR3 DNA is TGTGCCATCAGTTCAGACGGGGGTTCCTACAATGAG. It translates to CAISSDGGSYNE. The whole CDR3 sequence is CAISSDGGSYNEQFF.

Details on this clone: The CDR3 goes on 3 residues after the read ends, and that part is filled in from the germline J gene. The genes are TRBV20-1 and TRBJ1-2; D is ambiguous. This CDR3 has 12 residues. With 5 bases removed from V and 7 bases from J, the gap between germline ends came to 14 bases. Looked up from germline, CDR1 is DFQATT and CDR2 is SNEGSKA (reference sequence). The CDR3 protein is CSAPPGGVGYTF. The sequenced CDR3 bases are TGCAGTGCTCCCCCGGGCGGGGTTGGC.

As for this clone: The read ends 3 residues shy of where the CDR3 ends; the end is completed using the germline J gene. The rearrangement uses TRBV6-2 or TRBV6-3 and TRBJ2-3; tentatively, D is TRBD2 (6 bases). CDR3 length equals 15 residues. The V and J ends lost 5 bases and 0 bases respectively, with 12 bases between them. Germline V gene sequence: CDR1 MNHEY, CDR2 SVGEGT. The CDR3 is CASSPGEASTDTQYF. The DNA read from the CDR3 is TGTGCCAGCAGTCCCGGGGAGGCTAGCACAGATACG.

The covered CDR3 bases are TGTGCCAGCAGCGGGGGGTTAACGAATCAGCCC. Translation gives CASSGGLTNQP. The whole CDR3 sequence reads CASSGGLTNQPQHF. The rearrangement joins TRBV5-6 to TRBJ1-5; D possibly corresponds to TRBD1 (5 bases). The read gets to within 3 residues of the CDR3 end, and the germline J gene fills in the rest. Trimming removed 4 bases at V and 4 bases at J, with 12 bases between. This CDR3 contains 14 residues. Germline V gene sequence: CDR1 SGHDT, CDR2 YYEEEE.

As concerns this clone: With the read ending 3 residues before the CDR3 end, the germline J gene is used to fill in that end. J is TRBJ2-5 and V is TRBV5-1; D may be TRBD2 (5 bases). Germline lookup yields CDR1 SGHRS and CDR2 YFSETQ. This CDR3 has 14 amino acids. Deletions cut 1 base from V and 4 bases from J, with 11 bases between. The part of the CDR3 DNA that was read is TGCGCCAGCAGCTTGACCCAGCGGACAGAGACC. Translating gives CASSLTQRTET. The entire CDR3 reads CASSLTQRTETQYF.

CDR3 DNA (partial): TGCAGTGCTAGAGATTTCCGACTAGCGGGGGAAAGCTCCTACAATGAG. Translation: CSARDFRLAGESSYNE. The entire CDR3 sequence reads CSARDFRLAGESSYNEQFF. V and J are TRBV20-1 and TRBJ2-1; 12 positions agree with TRBD2. With the read ending 3 residues before the CDR3 end, the germline J gene is used to fill in that end. The CDR3 length is 19 residues. The V segment lost 0 bases and the J segment 0 bases; nucleotides outside the gene matches: 9. The germline V gene has CDR1 DFQATT and CDR2 SNEGSKA (reference sequence).

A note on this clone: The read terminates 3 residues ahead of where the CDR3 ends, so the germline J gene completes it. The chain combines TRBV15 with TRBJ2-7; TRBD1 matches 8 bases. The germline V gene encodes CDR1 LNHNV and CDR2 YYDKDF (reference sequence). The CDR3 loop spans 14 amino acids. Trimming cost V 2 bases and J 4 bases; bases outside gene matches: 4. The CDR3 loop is CATSRTGTGYEQYF. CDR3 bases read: TGTGCCACCAGCAGAACCGGGACAGGTTACGAG.

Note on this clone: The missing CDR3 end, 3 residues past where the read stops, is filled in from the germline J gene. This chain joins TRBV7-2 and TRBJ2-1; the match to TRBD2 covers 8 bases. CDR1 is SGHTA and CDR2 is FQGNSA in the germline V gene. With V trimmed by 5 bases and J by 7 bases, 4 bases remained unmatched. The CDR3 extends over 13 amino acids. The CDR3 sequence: CASSVGGGNEQFF. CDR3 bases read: TGTGCCAGCAGCGTCGGCGGGGGGAATGAG.